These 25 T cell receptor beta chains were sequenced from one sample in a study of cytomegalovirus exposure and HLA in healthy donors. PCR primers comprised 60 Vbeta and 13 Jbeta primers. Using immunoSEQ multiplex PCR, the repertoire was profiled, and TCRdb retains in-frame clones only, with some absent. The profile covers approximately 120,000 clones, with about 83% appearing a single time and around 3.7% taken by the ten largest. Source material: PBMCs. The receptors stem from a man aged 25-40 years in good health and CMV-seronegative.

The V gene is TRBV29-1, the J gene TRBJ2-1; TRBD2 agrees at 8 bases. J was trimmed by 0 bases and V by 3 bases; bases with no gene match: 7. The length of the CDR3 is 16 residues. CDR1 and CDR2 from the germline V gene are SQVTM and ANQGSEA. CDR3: CSVEGTSDNSYNEQFF. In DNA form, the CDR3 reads TGCAGCGTTGAGGGGACTAGTGACAACTCCTACAATGAGCAGTTCTTC.

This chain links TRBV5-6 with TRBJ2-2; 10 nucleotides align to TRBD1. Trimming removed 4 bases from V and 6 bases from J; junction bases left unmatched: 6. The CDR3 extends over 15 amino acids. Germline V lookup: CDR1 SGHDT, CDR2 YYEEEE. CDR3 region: CASSQDRGRAGELFF. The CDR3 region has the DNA TGTGCCAGCAGCCAAGACAGGGGGCGCGCCGGGGAGCTGTTTTTT.

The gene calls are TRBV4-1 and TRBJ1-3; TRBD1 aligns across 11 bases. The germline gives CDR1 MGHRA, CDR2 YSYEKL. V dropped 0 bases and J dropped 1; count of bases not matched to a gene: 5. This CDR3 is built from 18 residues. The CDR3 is CASSQDRDRGVSGNTIYF. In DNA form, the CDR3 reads TGCGCCAGCAGCCAAGATAGGGACAGGGGGGTTTCTGGAAACACCATATATTTT.

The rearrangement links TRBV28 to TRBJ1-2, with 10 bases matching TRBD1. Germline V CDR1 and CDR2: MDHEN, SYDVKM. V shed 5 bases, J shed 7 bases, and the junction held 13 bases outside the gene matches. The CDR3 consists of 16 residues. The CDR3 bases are TGTGCCAGCAGTCTTCTAGAGAGGACAGGGGGTAGTGGCTACACCTTC. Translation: CASSLLERTGGSGYTF.

The CDR3 spells CASSLASGYEQYF. The DNA for the CDR3 is TGCGCCAGCAGCTTGGCCTCCGGGTACGAGCAGTACTTC. J is TRBJ2-7 and V is TRBV5-1; D is undetermined. The germline V gene has CDR1 SGHRS and CDR2 YFSETQ. Trimming took off 0 bases at V and 4 bases at J, with 8 bases between the two ends. The CDR3 covers 13 residues.

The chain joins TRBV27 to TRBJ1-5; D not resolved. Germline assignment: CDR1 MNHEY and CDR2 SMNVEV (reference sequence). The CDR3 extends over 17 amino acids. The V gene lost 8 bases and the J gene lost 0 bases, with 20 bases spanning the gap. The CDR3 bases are TGTGCCAGCGCAGCCCGGAGAGAGCTATATAGCAATCAGCCCCAGCATTTT. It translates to CASAARRELYSNQPQHF.

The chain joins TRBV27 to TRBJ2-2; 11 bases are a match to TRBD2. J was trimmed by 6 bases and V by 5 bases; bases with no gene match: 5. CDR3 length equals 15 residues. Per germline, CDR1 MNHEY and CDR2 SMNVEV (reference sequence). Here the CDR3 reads CASSGGLAVAGELFF. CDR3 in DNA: TGTGCCAGCAGTGGGGGACTAGCGGTTGCCGGGGAGCTGTTTTTT.

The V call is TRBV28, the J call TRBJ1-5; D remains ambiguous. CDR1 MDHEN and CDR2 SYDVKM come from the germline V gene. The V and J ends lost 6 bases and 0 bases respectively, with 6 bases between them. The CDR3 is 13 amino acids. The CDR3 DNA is TGTGCCAGCAGGCCAGGTAGCAATCAGCCCCAGCATTTT. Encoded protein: CASRPGSNQPQHF.

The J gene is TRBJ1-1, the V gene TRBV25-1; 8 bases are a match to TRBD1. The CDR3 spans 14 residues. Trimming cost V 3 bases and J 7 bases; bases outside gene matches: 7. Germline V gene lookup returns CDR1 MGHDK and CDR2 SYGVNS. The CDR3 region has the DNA TGTGCCAGCAGTGATCCTGGACAGGGTTTTGAAGCTTTCTTT. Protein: CASSDPGQGFEAFF.

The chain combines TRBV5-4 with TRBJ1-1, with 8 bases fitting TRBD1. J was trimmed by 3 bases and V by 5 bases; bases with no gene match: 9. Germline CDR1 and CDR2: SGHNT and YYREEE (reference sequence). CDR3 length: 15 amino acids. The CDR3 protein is CASSFSDRAYTEAFF. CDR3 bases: TGTGCCAGCAGTTTCTCGGACAGGGCTTACACTGAAGCTTTCTTT.

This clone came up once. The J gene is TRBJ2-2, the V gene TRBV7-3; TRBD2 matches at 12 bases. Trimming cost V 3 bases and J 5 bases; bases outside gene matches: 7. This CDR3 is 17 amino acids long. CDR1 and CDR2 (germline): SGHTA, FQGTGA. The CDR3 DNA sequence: TGTGCCAGCAGCTTCACTAGCGGGGGGCTCTTGACCGGGGAGCTGTTTTTT. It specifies CASSFTSGGLLTGELFF.

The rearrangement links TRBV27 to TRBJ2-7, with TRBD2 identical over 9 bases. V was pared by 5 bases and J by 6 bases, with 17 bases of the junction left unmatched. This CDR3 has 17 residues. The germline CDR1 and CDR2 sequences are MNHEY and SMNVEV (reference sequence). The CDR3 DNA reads TGTGCCAGCAGTCCGGTAAGGGTAGCGGGGGCCCCTGGCGAGCAGTACTTC. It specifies CASSPVRVAGAPGEQYF.

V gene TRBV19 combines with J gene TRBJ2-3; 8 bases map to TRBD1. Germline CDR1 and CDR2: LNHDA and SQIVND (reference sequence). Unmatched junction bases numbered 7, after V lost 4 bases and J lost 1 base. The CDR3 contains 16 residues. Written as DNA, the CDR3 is TGTGCCAGTAGTAAACGCCCAGGGGGCGGCACAGATACGCAGTATTTT. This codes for CASSKRPGGGTDTQYF.

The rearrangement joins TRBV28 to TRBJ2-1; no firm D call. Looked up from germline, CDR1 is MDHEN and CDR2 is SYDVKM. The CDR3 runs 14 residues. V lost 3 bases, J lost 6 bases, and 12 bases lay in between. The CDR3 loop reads CASSFVVRSNEQFF. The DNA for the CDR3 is TGTGCCAGCAGTTTCGTGGTGAGAAGCAATGAGCAGTTCTTC.

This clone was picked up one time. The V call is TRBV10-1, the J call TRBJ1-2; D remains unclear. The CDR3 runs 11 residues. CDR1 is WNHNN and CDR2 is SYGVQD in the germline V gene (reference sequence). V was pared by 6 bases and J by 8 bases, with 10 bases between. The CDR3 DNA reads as TGCGCCAGCAGAGCTCTATGCGGCTACACCTTC. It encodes CASRALCGYTF.

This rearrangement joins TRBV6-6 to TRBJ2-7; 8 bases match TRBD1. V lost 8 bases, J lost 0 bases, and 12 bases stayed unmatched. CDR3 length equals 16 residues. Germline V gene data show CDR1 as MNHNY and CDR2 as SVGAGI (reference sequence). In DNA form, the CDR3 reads TGTGCCAGCCGCCCGCCCCGGGACAGGTCCTCCTACGAGCAGTACTTC. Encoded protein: CASRPPRDRSSYEQYF.

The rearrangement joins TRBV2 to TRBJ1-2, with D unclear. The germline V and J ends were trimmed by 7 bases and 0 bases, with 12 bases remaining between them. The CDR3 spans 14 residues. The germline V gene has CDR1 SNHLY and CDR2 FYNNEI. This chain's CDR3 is CASIREATNYGYTF. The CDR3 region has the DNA TGTGCCAGCATTCGTGAAGCTACTAACTATGGCTACACCTTC.

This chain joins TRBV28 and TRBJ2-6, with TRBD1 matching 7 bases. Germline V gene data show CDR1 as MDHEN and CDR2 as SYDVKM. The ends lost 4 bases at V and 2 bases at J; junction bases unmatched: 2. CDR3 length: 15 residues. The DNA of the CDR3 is TGTGCCAGCAGTTCGCAGGGGGCTGGGGCCAACGTCCTGACTTTC. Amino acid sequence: CASSSQGAGANVLTF.

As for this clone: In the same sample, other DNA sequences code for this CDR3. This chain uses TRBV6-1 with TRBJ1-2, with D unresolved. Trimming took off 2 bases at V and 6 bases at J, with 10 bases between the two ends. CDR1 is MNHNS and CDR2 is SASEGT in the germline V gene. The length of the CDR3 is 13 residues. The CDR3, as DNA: TGTGCCAGCAGTGAAATCGGAGGCCATGGCTACACCTTC. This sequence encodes CASSEIGGHGYTF.

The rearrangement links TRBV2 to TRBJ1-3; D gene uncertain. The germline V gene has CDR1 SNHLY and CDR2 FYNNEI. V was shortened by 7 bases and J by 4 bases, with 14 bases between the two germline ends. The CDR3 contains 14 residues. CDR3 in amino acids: CASTSEAAGNTIYF. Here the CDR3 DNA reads TGTGCCAGCACATCGGAGGCAGCCGGAAACACCATATATTTT.

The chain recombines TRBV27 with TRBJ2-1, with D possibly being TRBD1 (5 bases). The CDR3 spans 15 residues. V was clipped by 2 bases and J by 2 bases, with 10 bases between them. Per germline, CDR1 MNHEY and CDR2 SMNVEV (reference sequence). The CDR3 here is CASSLQGGTYNEQFF. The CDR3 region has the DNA TGTGCCAGCAGTTTACAGGGTGGGACCTACAATGAGCAGTTCTTC.

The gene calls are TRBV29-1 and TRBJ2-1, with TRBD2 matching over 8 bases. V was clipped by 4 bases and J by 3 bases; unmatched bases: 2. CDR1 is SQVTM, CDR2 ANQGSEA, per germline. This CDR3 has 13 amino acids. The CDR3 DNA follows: TGCAGCGTTGGGGGGACTAGCTACAATGAGCAGTTCTTC. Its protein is CSVGGTSYNEQFF.

The CDR3 loop is CASSIVLEVQPQHF. In nucleotides, the CDR3 is TGTGCCAGTAGTATAGTTCTAGAGGTCCAGCCCCAGCATTTT. The V call is TRBV19, the J call TRBJ1-5; no clear D gene. The CDR3 spans 14 residues. CDR1 and CDR2 (germline): LNHDA, SQIVND (reference sequence). Trimming took 1 base from V and 7 from J, leaving 11 bases between them.

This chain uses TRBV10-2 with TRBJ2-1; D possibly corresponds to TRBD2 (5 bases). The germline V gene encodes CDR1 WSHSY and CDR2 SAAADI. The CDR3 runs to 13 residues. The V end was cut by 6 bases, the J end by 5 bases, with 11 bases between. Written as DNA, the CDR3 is TGCGCCAGCAGCAATGGACTCCACAATGAGCAGTTCTTC. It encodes CASSNGLHNEQFF.

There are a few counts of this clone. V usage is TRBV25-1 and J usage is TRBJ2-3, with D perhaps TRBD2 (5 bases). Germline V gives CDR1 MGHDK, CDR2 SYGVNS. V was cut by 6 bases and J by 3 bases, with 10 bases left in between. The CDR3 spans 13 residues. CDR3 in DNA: TGTGCCAGCAGAAGTACTAGTACAGATACGCAGTATTTT. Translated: CASRSTSTDTQYF.